This TCR beta chain stems from a study of CD4 T cells in relation to SARS-CoV-2 and coronaviruses. Before the COVID-19 pandemic, during about 2011-2019, CD4+ T cells were taken from unexposed donors. CD4+ T cells were isolated from the cells after about nine days of culture. V was cut by 1 base and J by 0 bases, with 6 bases left in between. The CDR3 spans 14 residues. Germline CDR1 and CDR2: SGDLS and YYNGEE. TCRdb's copy holds only in-frame clones and misses some; the assay was immunoSEQ multiplex PCR. The table records roughly 26,000 clones, roughly 82% of them present only once. Concerning this clone: No antigen is known for it.

This clonotype originated in a human donor in good health. The chain employs TRBV9 and TRBJ2-3; no clear D gene. Sequencing was done on a sample of CD4+ T cells from PBMCs, cultured in vitro. The CDR3 DNA sequence: TGTGCCAGCAGCGTAATTGCTAGCACAGATACGCAGTATTTT. It specifies CASSVIASTDTQYF.